This T cell receptor beta chain was obtained from a study of long-term antiretroviral therapy in people with HIV. Trimming removed 2 bases from V and 10 bases from J, with 15 bases in between. Germline values: CDR1 MGHDK, CDR2 SYGVNS. This CDR3 comprises 14 residues. Samples were assayed with immunoSEQ v3.0 at survey level. Repertoires were generated with immunoSEQ multiplex PCR, while TCRdb's copy carries only in-frame clones and drops some. The repertoire includes about 18,000 clones, about nine tenths of them detected once, and 8.5% to 10% sits in the top ten. The receptor was derived from a man over 45 with HIV. Sequences were derived from unsorted PBMCs, sampled 3 years after starting antiretroviral therapy. The rearrangement links TRBV25-1 to TRBJ2-1; unclear D gene. The CDR3 loop is CASSEPVKLGEQFF. For the CDR3, the DNA is TGTGCCAGCAGTGAACCGGTGAAGCTAGGAGAGCAGTTCTTC.